Included here is one T cell receptor beta chain sequence, with context. Its antigen is unknown. Per-nucleotide qualities are absent, and no much larger clonotype sits a single base away. This sample was included in a study of T cell responses to AZD1222 COVID-19 vaccine (dated by TCRdb to 2020 to 2022). Notes on the research overall: TCR sequencing was performed for about 240 trial participants, of whom roughly 200 were given two doses of AZD1222 and around 26 were given two doses of MenACWY control vaccine. Trial participants were enrolled by age into 18-55, 56-69 and 70-plus year subgroups, with approximately 150, 28 and 58 TCR-sequenced participants respectively. The paper as a whole reports these results and caveats: The 56-69-year group was small, and its depth increase did not reach significance, likely because of low power. Vaccine-associated CD4 TCRs spanned the whole spike protein, with dominant responses in regions 160-218 and 743-854. Because no samples from the day 14 peak response were available, repertoires could be characterized only after the peak T cell response. Spike-specific TCR breadth and depth rose significantly after two AZD1222 doses compared with day 0 and with MenACWY recipients. Reportedly, close to half of the unique spike-specific TCRs recognized epitopes lying outside the regions that are mutated in the B.1.351 and B.1.1.7 variants. Conclusions about previously exposed vaccinees are limited, since just a handful of AZD1222 recipients were seropositive for SARS-CoV-2 at baseline. Most participants were white British and females outnumbered males, and the authors suggested that clonal diversity may have been underestimated.

The CDR3 regions of human TCRbeta chains were analyzed by immunosequencing. On the study's bioinformatics: Repertoire TCRs were matched against a reference library of SARS-CoV-2-specific TCRs generated with the MIRA antigen-specificity platform. Breadth was defined as the fraction of unique TCRs that were SARS-CoV-2-associated. Depth was defined as the fraction of total T cells that were SARS-CoV-2-associated. Using the MIRA data, each spike-specific TCR was mapped to the spike region that the TCR reacts to and placed in a CD4 or CD8 class. Log10-transformed breadth and depth values were compared by one-way ANOVA with Sidak's multiple comparisons tests. This immuneACCESS table, as held by TCRdb, lists in-frame sequences with V and J called but not all clones. Of the missing ones, under half trace to an unresolved V gene in checked studies; the others have no known cause. That table furnishes V, J and clone size, whereas the DNA furnished D and trimming. This sample comprises around 130,000 clones, nearly 90% of them detected only once. Over 8% of the sample belongs to the ten largest clones.

V is clipped by 5 bases and J by 6 bases, and the sequence between their germline boundaries is 14 bases long. The CDR3 runs 15 residues from the cysteine to the phenylalanine. The CDR3 DNA has 45 bases and is translated from base 1. CDR1 and CDR2, per the germline V gene, are LGHNA and YNFKEQ. Per the publication, the time point label means: about 28 days (+/-7) after the second vaccine dose. AZD1222 recipients with second doses at about 4 weeks or about 12 weeks were pooled, because spike-specific TCR depth and breadth did not differ between schedules. Vaccinee samples came from UK trials COV001 and COV002, including a single-blind randomized controlled phase 2/3 trial of AZD1222 (ChAdOx1 nCoV-19) in healthy adults. For TCRbeta chain sequencing, PBMC samples from trial participants were taken at day 0 and at day 28 after the second dose.

This TCR came from an adult who received the AZD1222 COVID-19 vaccine. This specimen was peripheral blood, taken 28 days after the second AZD1222 dose. The sequence links TRBV4-2 to TRBJ1-6, with no D gene named confidently. This receptor carries the CDR3 CASSDPSLLNSPLHF. The nucleotide sequence is given as TGTGCCAGCAGCGACCCCAGCTTACTTAATTCACCCCTCCACTTT.